This entry describes one T cell receptor beta chain. Its target is unknown. The sample belongs to a study of cytomegalovirus exposure and HLA in healthy donors. Primers included in the PCR were 60 Vbeta and 13 Jbeta primers. Repertoires were generated with immunoSEQ multiplex PCR, while TCRdb's copy carries only in-frame clones and drops some. Here the sample spans approximately 100,000 clones, 75% being singletons. Study results and limitations: Fewer N-insertions than the approximately 700-donor mean were reportedly shown by an Asian-associated ancestry cluster in a later analysis. A few CMV-associated chains proved CMV antigen-specific in vitro. In a later analysis, at a false discovery rate of 0.05, roughly 17,000 TCR beta sequences were associated with HLA alleles.

J lost 7 bases, V lost 1 base, and 15 bases had no gene match. The CDR3 is 19 residues long. CDR1 and CDR2 from the germline V gene are MGHRA and YSYEKL. The clonotype was recovered from a male donor in good health and CMV-seropositive. The specimen was PBMCs. The chain carries TRBV4-1 and TRBJ2-1; 11 bases are shared with TRBD2. The CDR3 sequence is CASSQAELAGALGRNEQFF. The CDR3 coding sequence is TGCGCCAGCAGCCAAGCAGAACTAGCGGGGGCCCTTGGTAGGAATGAGCAGTTCTTC.